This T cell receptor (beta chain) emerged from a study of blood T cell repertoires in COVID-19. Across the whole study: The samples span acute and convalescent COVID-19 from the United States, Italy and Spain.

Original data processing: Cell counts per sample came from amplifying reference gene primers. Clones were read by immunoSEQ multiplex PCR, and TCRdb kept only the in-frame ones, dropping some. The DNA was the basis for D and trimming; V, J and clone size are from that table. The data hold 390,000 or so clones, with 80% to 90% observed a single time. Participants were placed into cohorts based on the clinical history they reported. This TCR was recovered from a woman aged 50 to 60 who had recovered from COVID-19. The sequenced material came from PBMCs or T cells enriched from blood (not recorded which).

The CDR3 protein is CSVEGKTGSGTGYYGYTF. The CDR3 DNA follows: TGCAGCGTTGAAGGGAAAACAGGGTCCGGGACGGGATACTATGGCTACACCTTC. The V call is TRBV29-1, the J call TRBJ1-2; D perhaps matches TRBD1 (6 bases). V was trimmed by 1 base and J by 3 bases, leaving 24 bases between them. The CDR3 is 18 residues long. CDR1 is SQVTM, CDR2 ANQGSEA, per germline.